This T cell receptor (beta chain) was retrieved from a study of T cells in Graves' hyperthyroidism and ophthalmopathy. V lost 2 bases, J lost 1 base, and 12 bases lay in between. This CDR3 has 15 residues. CDR1 is SGHKS and CDR2 is YYEKEE in the germline V gene (reference sequence). This clonotype was picked up a small number of times. Amplified TCR beta CDR3 regions derived from RNA transcripts. First-round RT-PCR targeting the TCR CDR3 was performed with the HTBI primer set. TCRdb fed the multiplex PCR reads into MiXCR, producing one record per CDR3 protein. Altogether approximately 300,000 distinct CDR3 sequences are present, approximately 17% being singletons, with the ten largest covering around 35%.

Sequencing input: blood. The chain couples TRBV5-5 to TRBJ1-1; no clear D gene. The clonotype comes from a man in his thirties or forties with Graves' hyperthyroidism. This CDR3 is CASSFLRSRNTEAFF. The CDR3 nucleotides read TGTGCCAGCAGCTTTTTGAGGAGTAGGAACACTGAAGCTTTCTTT.